This T cell receptor beta chain was identified in a study of metastatic and nonmetastatic thyroid tumors. Per germline, CDR1 DFQATT and CDR2 SNEGSKA (reference sequence). There are 16 residues in the CDR3. J gave up 5 bases and V 0 bases, and 10 bases lay outside the gene matches. TCRdb called clones again from the PCR reads with MiXCR. The sample carries approximately 21,000 clones, roughly 27% recorded once. This clone rates as medium-sized. Patients had received no treatment of any kind before thyroid surgery. The chain employs TRBV20-1 and TRBJ2-3; 8 nucleotides align to TRBD2. This sequence was found in a male donor with papillary thyroid cancer or a benign thyroid nodule (not recorded which). Some clones in this sample may be carry-over from other donors' samples. Sequencing was performed on tumor tissue. The CDR3 nucleotides read TGCAGTGCTAGAGATGTTAGCGGGATTGGGGGAGATACGCAGTATTTT. It translates to CSARDVSGIGGDTQYF.